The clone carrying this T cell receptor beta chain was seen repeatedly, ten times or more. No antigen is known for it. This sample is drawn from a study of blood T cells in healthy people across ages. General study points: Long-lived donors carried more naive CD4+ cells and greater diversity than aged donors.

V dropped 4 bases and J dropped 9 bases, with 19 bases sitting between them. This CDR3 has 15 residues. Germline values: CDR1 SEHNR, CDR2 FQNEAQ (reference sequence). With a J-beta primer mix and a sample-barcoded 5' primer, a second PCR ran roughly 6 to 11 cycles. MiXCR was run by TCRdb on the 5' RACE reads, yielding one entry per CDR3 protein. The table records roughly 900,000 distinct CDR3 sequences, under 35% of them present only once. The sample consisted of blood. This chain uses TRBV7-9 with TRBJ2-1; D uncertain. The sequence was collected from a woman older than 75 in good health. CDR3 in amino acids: CASSSRVIPSVEQFF. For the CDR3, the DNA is TGTGCCAGCAGCTCCCGGGTCATTCCTTCAGTTGAGCAGTTCTTC.